The present T cell receptor (beta chain) was sequenced within a study of cytomegalovirus exposure and HLA in healthy donors (TCRdb year 2017). Regarding the complete study: According to a later analysis, one platform produced both the roughly 120 validation repertoires and the 720 or so repertoires of the first cohort. The study was designed to test whether signatures of past pathogen exposure could be identified by cataloging public T cell receptors. Besides the first cohort of hundreds of subjects, a separate validation cohort made up of roughly 120 different subjects was used. To predict cytomegalovirus infection status, the study combined high-throughput TCR immunosequencing, statistical association of individual TCRs with disease status, and machine learning. Broader findings and caveats from the paper: A few of the identified cytomegalovirus-associated TCR beta chains were confirmed in vitro to be specific for cytomegalovirus antigens. A later analysis had no HLA typing for the validation cohort, so co-occurrence there was scored across all 130 or so repertoires. The study listed over 150 TCR beta chains as associated with cytomegalovirus. While some public TCRs were present in many individuals, most TCR sequences turned up only very rarely across donors. The authors suggested that the approach could potentially be extended to other disease states and immunological phenotypes. Of the cluster scores, around 95% were above 0 in a later analysis, which found that TCRs clustered in the first cohort also tended to co-occur in the 120 or so validation repertoires. The classifier was reported to diagnose cytomegalovirus status with high specificity and sensitivity in both the original and validation cohorts.

Per the germline V gene (reference sequence), LNHDA is the CDR1 and SQIVND is the CDR2. V lost 5 bases and J lost 8 bases; the stretch between them is 24 bases long. The CDR3, from cysteine to phenylalanine, totals 16 residues. The sequence is cut down to CDR3 DNA, 48 bases in frame from base 1. Separate from the approximately 730-subject first cohort, the validation cohort of 90 to 150 subjects was the group to which the donors belonged. Library creation used the immunoSEQ multiplex PCR assay. In the authors' own workflow: A statistical classification framework was built to diagnose cytomegalovirus status from the catalog of TCR beta chain sequences. The table comes from immuneACCESS by way of TCRdb, which keeps in-frame sequences with V and J called. Part of the clones is missing from these tables; in studies checked, under half for an unresolved V gene and the rest for unknown reasons. V and J calls and clone size are those listed in that table; D and trimming were worked out from the DNA. The sample profile shows some 100,000 clones; around 89% of them were found once. Approximately 1.8% of the sample goes to the ten largest clones.

Details on this clone: The antigen this receptor binds is unknown. Qualities for individual bases were not recorded, and no much larger clone is one base off.

The V and J genes are TRBV19 and TRBJ1-2, and possibly TRBD1, on 5 matching bases. The source material was PBMCs. The receptor's source is a man aged 18 to 29 in good health and CMV-seronegative. Here the CDR3 is given as CASSQSPWTRQGGYTF. The nucleotide sequence is TGTGCCAGTAGTCAATCGCCTTGGACAAGGCAAGGCGGCTACACCTTC.